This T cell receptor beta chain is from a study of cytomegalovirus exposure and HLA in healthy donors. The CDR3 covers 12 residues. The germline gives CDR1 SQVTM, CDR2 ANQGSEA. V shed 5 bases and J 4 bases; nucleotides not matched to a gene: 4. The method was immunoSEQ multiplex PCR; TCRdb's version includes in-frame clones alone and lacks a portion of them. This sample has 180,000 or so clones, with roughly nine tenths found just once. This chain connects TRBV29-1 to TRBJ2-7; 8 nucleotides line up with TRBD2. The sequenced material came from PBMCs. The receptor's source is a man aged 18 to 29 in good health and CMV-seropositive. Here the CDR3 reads CSVLGGRYEQYF. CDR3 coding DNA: TGCAGCGTTCTAGGCGGGAGGTACGAGCAGTACTTC.